Below are 6 T cell receptor beta chains sequenced from a single sample in a study of OX40 agonist ivuxolimab in advanced cancers. TCRdb's table, derived via immunoSEQ multiplex PCR, lists solely in-frame clones and lacks some. This table holds 78,000 or so clones, roughly nine tenths found once. The sequencing used CD4+ or CD8+ T cells sorted from blood, collected in a trial of the OX40 agonist ivuxolimab. These receptor sequences come from an adult with an advanced solid tumor such as melanoma, head and neck, liver or kidney cancer.

Here the CDR3 DNA reads TGTGCCAGTAGTACCGGTCGGGGTCAGCCCCAGCATTTT. Protein product: CASSTGRGQPQHF. The chain uses TRBV19 and TRBJ1-5; no clear D gene. V gave up 4 bases and J gave up 6 bases, with 10 bases separating them. Germline CDR1 is LNHDA and CDR2 is SQIVND (reference sequence). The CDR3 is 13 amino acids.

This clone occurred once. Here the CDR3 reads CASSLAGQTNYGYTF. The CDR3 DNA reads TGTGCCAGCAGCTTGGCGGGACAAACTAACTATGGCTACACCTTC. The chain links TRBV5-5 to TRBJ1-2; D is perhaps TRBD1 (6 bases). CDR3 length equals 15 residues. Germline CDR1 is SGHKS and CDR2 is YYEKEE (reference sequence). The V end lost 0 bases, the J end lost 0 bases, and 9 bases lay between the germline ends.

The CDR3 bases are TGTGCCAGCTCACCACTGGGGGAGCCCTACGAGCAGTACTTC. It translates to CASSPLGEPYEQYF. This chain links TRBV18 with TRBJ2-7; D is tentatively TRBD1 or TRBD2 (5 bases each). Germline V gene sequence: CDR1 KGHSH, CDR2 LQKENI. Between the trimmed V and J ends, which lost 1 base and 2 bases, there was a span of 9 bases. The CDR3 extends over 14 amino acids.

In its sample, this clone was seen once. The rearrangement joins TRBV19 to TRBJ2-3; TRBD1 agrees at 7 bases. The CDR3 extends over 15 amino acids. Germline CDR1 reads LNHDA; CDR2 reads SQIVND (reference sequence). Trimming at V came to 6 bases and at J to 2 bases, leaving 8 bases not matched to a gene. The CDR3 reads CASSQGTAPTDTQYF. The CDR3 nucleotides are TGTGCCAGTAGCCAGGGGACAGCGCCCACAGATACGCAGTATTTT. Full variable domain (remainder filled in from reference TRBV19 and TRBJ2-3): DGGITQSPKYLFRKEGQNVTLSCEQNLNHDAMYWYRQDPGQGLRLIYYSQIVNDFQKGDIAEGYSVSREKKESFPLTVTSAQKNPTAFYLCASSQGTAPTDTQYFGPGTRLTVL.

This chain uses TRBV9 with TRBJ2-5, with TRBD1 matching over 8 bases. V trimming: 3 bases; J trimming: 6 bases; junction bases outside the gene matches: 4. The CDR3 has 13 residues. The germline V gene has CDR1 SGDLS and CDR2 YYNGEE. The DNA for the CDR3 is TGTGCCAGCAGCGCTACAGGGGGACAGACCCAGTACTTC. Translation gives CASSATGGQTQYF.

The chain couples TRBV9 to TRBJ1-1, with D possibly being TRBD1 (6 bases). Between the trimmed V and J ends, which lost 5 bases and 1 base, there was a span of 9 bases. The germline gives CDR1 SGDLS, CDR2 YYNGEE. This CDR3 is 13 amino acids long. The CDR3 coding sequence is TGTGCCAGCAGTCTACAGGGGAACACTGAAGCTTTCTTT. Its translation: CASSLQGNTEAFF.